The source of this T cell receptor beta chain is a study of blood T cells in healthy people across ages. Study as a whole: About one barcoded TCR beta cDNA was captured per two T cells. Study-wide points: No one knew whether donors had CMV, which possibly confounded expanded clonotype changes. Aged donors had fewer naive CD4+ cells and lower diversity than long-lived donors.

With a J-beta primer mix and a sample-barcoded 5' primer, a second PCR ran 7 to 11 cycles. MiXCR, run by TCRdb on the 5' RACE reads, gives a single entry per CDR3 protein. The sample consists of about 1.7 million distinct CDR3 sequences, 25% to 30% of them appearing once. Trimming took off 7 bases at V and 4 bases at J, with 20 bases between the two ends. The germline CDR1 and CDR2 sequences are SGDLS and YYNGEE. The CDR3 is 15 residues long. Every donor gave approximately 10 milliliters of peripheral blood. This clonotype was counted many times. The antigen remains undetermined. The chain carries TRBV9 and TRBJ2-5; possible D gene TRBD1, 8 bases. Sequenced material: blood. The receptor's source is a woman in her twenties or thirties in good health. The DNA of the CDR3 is TGTGCCAGCTCGAATGCAGGGGGCGGGGGAGAGACCCAGTACTTC. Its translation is CASSNAGGGGETQYF. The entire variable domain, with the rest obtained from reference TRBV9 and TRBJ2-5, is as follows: DSGVTQTPKHLITATGQRVTLRCSPRSGDLSVYWYQQSLDQGLQFLIQYYNGEERAKGNILERFSAQQFPDLHSELNLSSLELGDSALYFCASSNAGGGGETQYFGPGTRLLVL.